This TCR beta chain is drawn from a study of T-cell reconstitution after alpha-beta-depleted transplantation in children. The CDR3 spans 16 residues. Germline V gene lookup returns CDR1 SQVTM and CDR2 ANQGSEA. Trimming took 5 bases from V and 1 from J; bases not matched to a gene: 3. This clonotype was seen repeatedly, ten times or more. This sample's TCRbeta library carried unique molecular identifier barcodes. Each CDR3 protein gets one entry after TCRdb re-called the PCR reads with MiXCR. This repertoire shows about 610,000 distinct CDR3 sequences, about 11% found once; its top ten account for about 4.3%.

Sequences were derived from PBMCs from the stem cell graft donor, sampled from the stem cell graft. The TCR originated in a human donor who donated a stem cell graft to a child with acute myeloid leukemia. The chain has TRBV29-1 and TRBJ2-1, with 15 bases that match TRBD2. The CDR3 loop is CSVPGLAGGSYNEQFF. The CDR3 bases are TGCAGCGTTCCGGGACTAGCGGGAGGATCCTACAATGAGCAGTTCTTC.